The rows below give T cell receptor beta chains drawn from one sample of a study of blood T cell repertoires in COVID-19. Produced via immunoSEQ multiplex PCR; TCRdb's table is partial and in-frame only. The sample holds some 260,000 clones, 87% seen once. The sequencing sample was made of peripheral blood. These receptors were taken from a man aged 18-30 years with active or convalescent COVID-19. The CDR3 runs from the conserved cysteine through the conserved F or W. D genes are given only for firm matches. The size of a clone is reported for some rows only, either as once, few or many, or as a class for expanded clones.

j_call clone_size d_call v_call cdr3_aa cdr3_nt
TRBJ1-1 . TRBD1 TRBV6-2/TRBV6-3 CASSYRAGGGTEAFF TGTGCCAGCAGTTACCGGGCAGGGGGCGGGACTGAAGCTTTCTTT
TRBJ2-3 . . TRBV28 CASRREDTQYF TGTGCCAGCAGAAGGGAGGATACGCAGTATTTT
TRBJ1-1 . . TRBV3-1/TRBV3-2 CASSQGVYTEAFF TGTGCCAGCAGCCAGGGAGTTTACACTGAAGCTTTCTTT
TRBJ1-5 . . TRBV12-3/TRBV12-4 CASATGLRQPQHF TGTGCCAGCGCGACAGGACTCCGTCAGCCCCAGCATTTT
TRBJ1-4 . TRBD1 TRBV4-3 CASSQDWGQGSEKLFF TGCGCCAGCAGCCAAGATTGGGGACAGGGGAGCGAAAAACTGTTTTTT
TRBJ1-5 . TRBD1 TRBV2 CASSWTGNQPQHF TGTGCCAGCAGTTGGACAGGGAATCAGCCCCAGCATTTT
TRBJ1-1 . TRBD1 TRBV3-1/TRBV3-2 CASSQGTGGYTEAFF TGTGCCAGCAGCCAAGGGACAGGGGGCTACACTGAAGCTTTCTTT
TRBJ2-1 . TRBD2 TRBV6-6 CASSLGTSGPNEQFF TGTGCCAGCAGTTTAGGGACTAGCGGGCCCAATGAGCAGTTCTTC
TRBJ2-1 once . TRBV27 CASKWEGGGGEQFF TGTGCCAGCAAGTGGGAGGGGGGGGGAGGTGAGCAGTTCTTC
TRBJ1-3 once . TRBV7-9 CASSAIAAHGNTIYF TGTGCCAGCAGCGCAATAGCGGCGCATGGAAACACCATATATTTT
TRBJ2-5 . . TRBV13 CASSLSQGWSETQYF TGTGCCAGCAGCCTATCTCAGGGGTGGTCAGAGACCCAGTACTTC
TRBJ1-2 once TRBD1 TRBV29-1 CSVASGTANYGYTF TGCAGCGTTGCCTCCGGGACAGCCAACTATGGCTACACCTTC
TRBJ2-7 . . TRBV21-1 CASSSGGYGEQYF TGTGCCAGCAGCTCAGGGGGCTATGGGGAGCAGTACTTC
TRBJ2-2 . TRBD2 TRBV7-3 CASSRREEGTGELFF TGTGCCAGCAGTAGGCGGGAGGAGGGCACCGGGGAGCTGTTTTTT
TRBJ1-5 . . TRBV5-8 CASSWRGAAQPQHF TGTGCCAGCAGCTGGCGGGGGGCTGCTCAGCCCCAGCATTTT
TRBJ1-1 . TRBD1 TRBV30 CACKRTSGGQGAEAFF TGTGCCTGCAAACGGACTAGCGGGGGACAGGGAGCGGAAGCTTTCTTT
TRBJ2-3 . TRBD2 TRBV7-2 CASSLGFGLAGGTDTQYF TGTGCCAGCAGCTTAGGATTTGGACTAGCGGGAGGCACAGATACGCAGTATTTT
TRBJ1-2 . TRBD1 TRBV28 CASSLVGQGYGYTF TGTGCCAGCAGTTTAGTAGGACAGGGGTATGGCTACACCTTC
TRBJ2-7 . TRBD1 TRBV6-2/TRBV6-3 CASSSPRDRYLYEQYF TGTGCCAGCAGTTCCCCACGGGACAGGTACCTCTACGAGCAGTACTTC
TRBJ1-1 . TRBD1 TRBV30 CAWTDGQGLNTEAFF TGTGCCTGGACCGATGGACAGGGTTTGAACACTGAAGCTTTCTTT
TRBJ2-6 . . TRBV9 CASSGTGLGANVLTF TGTGCCAGCAGCGGGACCGGACTCGGGGCCAACGTCCTGACTTTC
TRBJ2-2 . . TRBV19 CATYEYDTGELFF TGTGCCACCTACGAGTACGACACCGGGGAGCTGTTTTTT
TRBJ2-1 . . TRBV6-5 CASSYSGTIEQFF TGTGCCAGCAGTTACTCCGGTACCATCGAGCAGTTCTTC
TRBJ1-4 . . TRBV24-1 CATSDPRVGNEKLFF TGTGCCACCAGTGACCCCAGGGTGGGTAATGAAAAACTGTTTTTT
TRBJ2-3 . TRBD1 TRBV7-9 CASKGQGTDTQYF TGTGCCAGCAAGGGACAGGGCACAGATACGCAGTATTTT
TRBJ1-1 once . TRBV27 CASSLYARGRTEAFF TGTGCCAGCAGTTTATACGCGCGGGGTCGGACTGAAGCTTTCTTT
TRBJ1-1 . . TRBV2 CASSDQLNTEAFF TGTGCCAGCAGTGACCAGTTGAACACTGAAGCTTTCTTT